This T cell receptor beta chain was sequenced for a study of T cells after yellow fever vaccination (dated by TCRdb to 2018 to 2020). Regarding the complete study: The SMART-Seq v4 Ultra Low Input RNA kit was used to prepare libraries from fractions with low cell numbers. Bulk TCR alpha and beta repertoires were sequenced longitudinally to track T-cell clones before and after primary and booster YFV17D yellow fever vaccination. Two healthy male donors made up the cohort, one aged 18 to 30 years and the other aged 30 to 40 years. Blood samples were taken at several timepoints before and after primary and secondary immunization, and bulk PBMC replicates and cell subsets were isolated.

Taken from cysteine to phenylalanine, the CDR3 has 15 residues. The kept DNA is CDR3 alone, 45 bases in frame from the first base. Trimming leaves V shorter by 4 bases and J shorter by 4 bases, with the junction holding 6 bases beyond the gene matches. Results the study describes overall, beyond this receptor: The secondary T-cell response was found to be weaker but faster than the primary response, with a peak reached on day 5 rather than on day 15. FACS-sorted repertoires could contain abundant contaminating clonotypes from the bulk population, so computational filtering was required. Most clones expanded after primary vaccination (around 96% of CD4 and 88% of CD8) were re-detected after the booster, suggesting that broad memory maintenance occurred. A small fraction of clonotypes showed up in both the CD4 and CD8 compartments, probably as a result of convergent recombination. The study included only a couple of donors, which limits how far the findings can be generalized.

Read against the paper, the sample's treatment or condition label means: live attenuated yellow fever vaccine strain. A standard Ficoll-Paque protocol was used to isolate PBMCs from peripheral blood. Dynabeads CD4 and CD8 positive selection kits were used to isolate the CD4 and CD8 T-cell fractions. RNA was extracted with TriZol from bulk PBMCs, CD4 and CD8 fractions, and dextramer-positive and dextramer-negative fractions. Turning to this clonotype: It has no known antigen specificity. Base-call qualities are not available, and no considerably larger clone is one nucleotide away.

These reads were obtained on an Illumina NovaSeq 6000. TCR cDNA was made using 5'RACE template switching, a step that added a universal primer site and unique molecular identifiers. Priming of cDNA synthesis was performed from both the TCR alpha and TCR beta constant segments. Two PCR steps were used to amplify libraries, with sample barcodes and sequencing adapters being added in the second step. Libraries were sequenced on Illumina HiSeq 2500 (2x100 bp) or NovaSeq (2x150 bp). The original methods were these. MIGEC was used to demultiplex reads and collapse the reads into UMI consensus sequences, and MiXCR was used for V(D)J alignment. Vaccine-responding clonotypes were identified with edgeR using replicate PBMC samples, with FDR below 0.01 and a log2 fold change above 5 up to day 15 being required. Each bulk clonotype received a CD4 or CD8 identity based on whether the sequenced CD4 or CD8 repertoire contained that clonotype at higher abundance. TCRdb passed the public sequencing reads through fastp at Q25 and MiXCR, retaining productive beta sequences. Rows with a matching CDR3 protein are joined into one entry that keeps the most common DNA and genes. It is TCRdb's table, rather than the study itself, that gives the V and J calls and clone size. The sample data list some 150,000 distinct CDR3 sequences, and approximately 9.7% of these were observed just once. The top ten hold roughly 33% of the sample.

This receptor was obtained from a man aged 18 to 29 who received the YFV17D yellow fever vaccine. The sequence is built from TRBV12-3 or TRBV12-4 and TRBJ2-1; TRBD2 matches 8 bases in the middle. The sequences come from CD8+ T cells sorted from PBMCs, collected 45 days after the yellow fever booster vaccination. CDR3 sequence: CASSSGGLPYNEQFF. The DNA sequence follows: TGTGCCAGCAGTTCGGGGGGGCTCCCGTACAATGAGCAGTTCTTC.